This T cell receptor (beta chain) originates from a study of cytomegalovirus exposure and HLA in healthy donors. Libraries were prepared by immunoSEQ multiplex PCR; TCRdb keeps only in-frame clonotypes and omits some of them. The sample consists of fewer than 200,000 clones, about 96% of them appearing once. The germline CDR1 and CDR2 sequences are SGHNT and YYREEE (reference sequence). The CDR3 spans 14 residues. The J segment lost 4 bases and the V segment lost 6 bases, leaving 9 bases of the junction unmatched. Whole-study results and caveats: Later, an analysis found that TCR clusters from the first cohort tended to co-occur in the roughly 130 validation repertoires. The authors enumerated under 200 TCR beta chains as linked to cytomegalovirus.

In the case of this clone: Its matching antigen is unknown.

V is TRBV5-4 and J is TRBJ2-7; 8 bases match TRBD1. The receptor's source is a woman between 18 and 29 years old in good health and CMV-seronegative. Sequenced material: PBMCs. CDR3 DNA sequence: TGTGCCAGCAAACCAGGGGGCGCAGGGTACGAGCAGTACTTC. Translating it yields CASKPGGAGYEQYF.